This T cell receptor (beta chain) derives from a study of Graves' ophthalmopathy and Graves' hyperthyroidism. Whole-study context: Samples of peripheral blood were obtained at initial diagnosis, prior to treatment of any kind.

Researchers took RNA transcripts and amplified TCR beta CDR3 regions from them. First-round RT-PCR with HTBI primers preceded a second-round multiplex PCR. TCRdb re-called the multiplex PCR reads through MiXCR, storing one row per CDR3 protein. The sample includes 650,000 to 800,000 distinct CDR3 sequences, about 41% of them seen just once. CAS ≥3, NOSPECS ≥4, moderate-to-severe activity and duration under 3 months marked donors with ophthalmopathy. V trimming: 4 bases; J trimming: 5 bases; junction bases outside the gene matches: 8. CDR1 and CDR2 from the germline V gene are DFQATT and SNEGSKA (reference sequence). This CDR3 contains 16 residues.

This receptor was identified in an adult man with Graves' ophthalmopathy. Material for sequencing was peripheral blood. The chain employs TRBV20-1 and TRBJ2-5; 15 bases match TRBD2. In DNA, the CDR3 is TGCAGTGCTACAGGACTAGCGGGAGGGAAGTTGGAGACCCAGTACTTC. The encoded protein is CSATGLAGGKLETQYF.